The 24 T cell receptor beta chains presented below share a single source sample, sequenced in a study of T cell responses to AZD1222 COVID-19 vaccine. Sequencing was performed with immunoSEQ multiplex PCR; in TCRdb, only in-frame clones are kept and a portion is missing. Of about 140,000 clones in the sample, 89% were seen once. Sample: peripheral blood, taken on day 0 of AZD1222 vaccination. These TCRs come from an adult in good health.

This clone was seen a single time. The chain uses TRBV5-1 and TRBJ1-5; TRBD1 agrees at 10 bases. After removal of 0 bases from V and 6 bases from J, the junction contained 3 bases not matched to a gene. The CDR3 runs 15 residues. The germline V gene has CDR1 SGHRS and CDR2 YFSETQ. The CDR3 nucleotides read TGCGCCAGCAGCTTGGGGACAGGGGGTACTCAGCCCCAGCATTTT. Amino acid sequence: CASSLGTGGTQPQHF.

This clone was found once. The chain has TRBV7-8 and TRBJ2-5, with TRBD2 as a possible D gene (5 bases). Germline CDR1 and CDR2: SGHVS and FQNEAQ. V lost 4 bases, J lost 7 bases, and 16 bases lay in between. The CDR3 has 14 amino acids. The CDR3 reads CASSSRGSGATQYF. In DNA form, the CDR3 reads TGTGCCAGCAGCTCCCGAGGGTCTGGCGCGACCCAGTACTTC.

This clone was seen a handful of times. This chain uses TRBV6-2 or TRBV6-3 with TRBJ2-7; D may be TRBD1 or TRBD2 (5 bases each). The CDR3 is 16 amino acids. Germline V CDR1 and CDR2: MNHEY, SVGEGT. The germline V and J ends were trimmed by 2 bases and 3 bases, with 17 bases remaining between them. CDR3: CASSYPLGTVLYEQYF. CDR3 in DNA: TGTGCCAGCAGTTACCCCCTTGGGACGGTCCTCTACGAGCAGTACTTC.

J is TRBJ1-1 and V is TRBV19; TRBD1 might be the D (6 bases). The CDR3 sequence is 14 residues long. Germline CDR1 reads LNHDA; CDR2 reads SQIVND (reference sequence). Between the trimmed V and J ends, which lost 7 bases and 4 bases, there was a span of 16 bases. CDR3: CASIQGRGTTEAFF. The CDR3 region has the DNA TGTGCCAGTATACAGGGAAGGGGGACCACTGAAGCTTTCTTT.

The rearrangement uses TRBV6-1 and TRBJ1-5; D may be TRBD1 (5 bases). Germline V gene data show CDR1 as MNHNS and CDR2 as SASEGT. The CDR3 runs to 15 residues. Trimming removed 3 bases from V and 6 bases from J, with 15 bases in between. This chain's CDR3 is CASSDVQGISQPQHF. Written as DNA, the CDR3 is TGTGCCAGCAGTGACGTGCAGGGTATAAGTCAGCCCCAGCATTTT.

The chain carries TRBV19 and TRBJ1-4, with D perhaps matching TRBD1 (6 bases). The CDR3 sequence is 16 residues long. The V gene lost 5 bases and the J gene lost 8 bases, with 21 bases spanning the gap. Per the germline V gene, CDR1 is LNHDA and CDR2 is SQIVND (reference sequence). The CDR3, as DNA: TGTGCCAGTAGTGGAACGACAGGCGAGAGGCCAGAAAAACTGTTTTTT. Translated, it gives CASSGTTGERPEKLFF.

The chain has TRBV4-2 and TRBJ2-1; D is unresolved. Trimming shortened V by 0 bases and J by 0 bases, and 12 bases separated the two germline ends. Germline assignment: CDR1 LGHNA and CDR2 YNFKEQ. The CDR3 loop spans 17 amino acids. CDR3 residues: CASSQDLPRSSYNEQFF. CDR3 DNA: TGTGCCAGCAGCCAAGACCTCCCGAGGAGCTCCTACAATGAGCAGTTCTTC.

This rearrangement joins TRBV28 to TRBJ1-3; D is undetermined. Trimming pared 1 base from V and 3 bases from J, leaving 22 bases between. The V gene's germline CDR1 is MDHEN and CDR2 SYDVKM. This CDR3 contains 19 residues. The chain's CDR3 is CASSLLYGRFREGGNTIYF. The CDR3 coding sequence is TGTGCCAGCAGTTTATTATACGGCAGGTTTAGAGAGGGTGGAAACACCATATATTTT.

The genes are TRBV7-2 and TRBJ2-1, with unresolved D. Germline loops: CDR1 SGHTA, CDR2 FQGNSA. The CDR3 totals 15 residues. With 3 bases removed from V and 4 bases from J, the gap between germline ends came to 13 bases. CDR3 amino acids: CASSFTSGLYNEQFF. The CDR3 DNA is TGTGCCAGCAGCTTCACATCGGGTCTTTACAATGAGCAGTTCTTC.

The chain has TRBV18 and TRBJ2-1; D is possibly TRBD2 (5 bases). V dropped 4 bases and J dropped 4 bases, with 17 bases sitting between them. The CDR3 contains 16 residues. Germline values: CDR1 KGHSH, CDR2 LQKENI. CDR3 sequence (DNA): TGTGCCAGCTCACTTTTGGGAGTACAACCGTACAATGAGCAGTTCTTC. Residues: CASSLLGVQPYNEQFF.

This clone came up a few times. Here the CDR3 DNA reads TGTGCCAGCAGCCTAAGACAGGAAGGAGGCTACACCTTC. Translated, it gives CASSLRQEGGYTF. V and J are TRBV28 and TRBJ1-2; a weak D match, TRBD1 (6 bases). The germline gives CDR1 MDHEN, CDR2 SYDVKM. The V end lost 6 bases, the J end lost 8 bases, and 16 bases lay between the germline ends. There are 13 residues in the CDR3.

This clone was seen repeatedly, ten times or more. The same CDR3 is also encoded by other DNA sequences in this sample. This chain joins TRBV6-5 and TRBJ1-5; 7 bases agree with TRBD1. The trim removed 6 bases at V and 2 bases at J, leaving 7 bases unmatched. The CDR3 is 15 amino acids. The germline V gene encodes CDR1 MNHEY and CDR2 SVGAGI. The CDR3 region is CASSDTTGGNQPQHF. The CDR3 region has the DNA TGTGCCAGCAGCGACACTACAGGGGGCAATCAGCCCCAGCATTTT.

This chain links TRBV5-1 with TRBJ2-5; D is possibly TRBD2 (6 bases). The germline V and J ends were trimmed by 4 bases and 4 bases, with 17 bases remaining between them. The CDR3 has 15 amino acids. The germline gives CDR1 SGHRS, CDR2 YFSETQ. The CDR3, as DNA: TGCGCCAGCAGCGAGGACCCGGGGGACGGAGAGACCCAGTACTTC. Translated, it gives CASSEDPGDGETQYF.

The chain employs TRBV27 and TRBJ2-3; 10 bases map to TRBD1. The V segment lost 5 bases and the J segment 3 bases; nucleotides outside the gene matches: 5. The CDR3 sequence is 15 residues long. Per the germline V gene, CDR1 is MNHEY and CDR2 is SMNVEV (reference sequence). As DNA, the CDR3 is TGTGCCAGCAGTATTCGGGGACAGGGGACAGATACGCAGTATTTT. It encodes CASSIRGQGTDTQYF.

The chain couples TRBV29-1 to TRBJ1-5; no clear D. Germline V gene sequence: CDR1 SQVTM, CDR2 ANQGSEA. V was shortened by 7 bases and J by 6 bases, with 22 bases between the two germline ends. The CDR3 runs to 15 residues. CDR3 DNA: TGCAGCGCTTCCAAGGGATGGAGCCCTGGTCAGCCCCAGCATTTT. The encoded protein is CSASKGWSPGQPQHF.

The rearrangement links TRBV11-3 to TRBJ2-1, with TRBD1 matching over 7 bases. Germline V gene sequence: CDR1 SGHNT, CDR2 YENEEA. J was trimmed by 5 bases and V by 5 bases; bases with no gene match: 6. The CDR3 sequence is 14 residues long. CDR3 residues: CASSVGQLNNEQFF. The CDR3 bases are TGTGCCAGCAGCGTGGGACAGTTAAACAATGAGCAGTTCTTC.

The V call is TRBV5-1, the J call TRBJ1-1; D is possibly TRBD1 (5 bases). Trimming left V 2 bases short and J 0 bases short, with 8 bases between. The germline gives CDR1 SGHRS, CDR2 YFSETQ. This CDR3 contains 14 residues. The DNA of the CDR3 is TGCGCCAGCAGCTTAGGGACTTTGAACACTGAAGCTTTCTTT. Translating gives CASSLGTLNTEAFF.

This clone was observed once. The rearrangement links TRBV4-3 to TRBJ2-3; the match to TRBD2 covers 11 bases. The CDR3 length is 18 residues. From germline, CDR1 is LGHNA and CDR2 YSLEER. V shed 3 bases and J 0 bases; nucleotides not matched to a gene: 8. Here the CDR3 reads CASSHGSGRVPSTDTQYF. CDR3 DNA sequence: TGCGCCAGCAGCCATGGTAGCGGGAGGGTTCCTAGCACAGATACGCAGTATTTT.

This sequence joins TRBV6-2 or TRBV6-3 and TRBJ1-5; D is possibly TRBD1 (5 bases). The CDR3 runs to 14 residues. In germline, CDR1 is MNHEY, CDR2 SVGEGT. V dropped 5 bases and J dropped 4 bases, with 12 bases sitting between them. The CDR3 coding sequence is TGTGCCAGCAGTGGGGACCTACCAAATCAGCCCCAGCATTTT. Amino acid sequence: CASSGDLPNQPQHF.

The rearrangement links TRBV6-5 to TRBJ1-1, with D tentatively TRBD1 (5 bases). With 4 bases removed from V and 1 base from J, the gap between germline ends came to 16 bases. This CDR3 has 16 residues. Germline assignment: CDR1 MNHEY and CDR2 SVGAGI. Here the CDR3 reads CASSWDPGTRNTEAFF. CDR3 bases: TGTGCCAGCAGTTGGGATCCAGGGACGAGGAACACTGAAGCTTTCTTT.

This chain uses TRBV7-8 with TRBJ1-5; D might be TRBD1 (6 bases). This CDR3 region has 14 residues. Per the germline V gene, CDR1 is SGHVS and CDR2 is FQNEAQ. V dropped 4 bases and J dropped 7 bases, with 14 bases sitting between them. CDR3 sequence (DNA): TGTGCCAGCAGCTCAGAGGGGGGATACCAGCCCCAGCATTTT. Its translation: CASSSEGGYQPQHF.

The gene calls are TRBV14 and TRBJ1-2; D not certain. CDR1 is SGHDN and CDR2 is FVKESK in the germline V gene. The CDR3 covers 12 residues. The ends were cut back, 4 bases at V and 4 bases at J, with 7 bases in the middle. The DNA for the CDR3 is TGTGCCAGCAGCCCCGGACCCTATGGCTACACCTTC. Its translation: CASSPGPYGYTF. Variable domain in full (rest from reference TRBV14 and TRBJ1-2): EAGVTQFPSHSVIEKGQTVTLRCDPISGHDNLYWYRRVMGKEIKFLLHFVKESKQDESGMPNNRFLAERTGGTYSTLKVQPAELEDSGVYFCASSPGPYGYTFGSGTRLTVV.

This CDR3 reads CASSYSVRVRGYTF. CDR3 in DNA: TGTGCCAGCAGTTACTCTGTCAGGGTGAGGGGCTACACCTTC. V usage is TRBV6-2 or TRBV6-3 and J usage is TRBJ1-2; D may be TRBD1 (5 bases). Germline assignment: CDR1 MNHEY and CDR2 SVGEGT. The V gene lost 0 bases and the J gene lost 8 bases, with 13 bases spanning the gap. This CDR3 comprises 14 residues.

There are a few counts of this clone. The chain employs TRBV7-3 and TRBJ2-3, with D hard to call. V lost 1 base and J 1 base, leaving 6 bases between the germline ends. The germline gives CDR1 SGHTA, CDR2 FQGTGA. The CDR3 spans 14 residues. This CDR3 reads CASSLRPGTDTQYF. The CDR3 DNA follows: TGTGCCAGCAGCTTAAGGCCAGGCACAGATACGCAGTATTTT.